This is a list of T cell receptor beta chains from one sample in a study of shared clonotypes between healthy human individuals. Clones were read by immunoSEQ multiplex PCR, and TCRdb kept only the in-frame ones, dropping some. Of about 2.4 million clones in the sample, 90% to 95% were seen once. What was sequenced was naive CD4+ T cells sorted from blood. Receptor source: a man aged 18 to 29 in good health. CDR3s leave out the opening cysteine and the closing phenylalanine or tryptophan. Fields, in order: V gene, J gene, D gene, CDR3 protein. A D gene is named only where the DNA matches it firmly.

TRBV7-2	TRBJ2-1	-	ASSHQYGINEQF
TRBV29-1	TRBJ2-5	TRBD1	SVPGQGAETQY
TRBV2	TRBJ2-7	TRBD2	ASRPPGLAVIYEQY
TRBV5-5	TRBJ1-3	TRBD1	ASRPTGAGNTIY
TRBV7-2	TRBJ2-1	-	ASSRSHIGSYNEQF
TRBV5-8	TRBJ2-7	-	ASSLTVYEQY
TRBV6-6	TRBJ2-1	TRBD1	ASSHTPGQRSNEQF
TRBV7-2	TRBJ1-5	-	ASSLVGDSNQPQH
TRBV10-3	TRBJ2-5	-	AISEEIFQETQY
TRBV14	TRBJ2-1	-	ASSQARNEQF
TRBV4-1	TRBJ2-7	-	ASSQGLSYEQY
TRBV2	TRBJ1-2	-	ASRLNSPTNYGYT
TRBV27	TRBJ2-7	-	ASSPGTRSSYEQY
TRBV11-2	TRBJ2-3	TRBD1	ASSFGTVVDTQY
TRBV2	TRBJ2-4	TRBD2	ASSEGGSGDIQY
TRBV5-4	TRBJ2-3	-	ASSLEGSSTDTQY
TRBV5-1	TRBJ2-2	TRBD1	ASRTGTEGTRELF
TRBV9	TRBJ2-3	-	ASSIQTYTDTQY
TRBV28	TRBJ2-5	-	ASSLWSGDNQETQY
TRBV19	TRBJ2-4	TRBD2	ASRTTSGGRNIQY
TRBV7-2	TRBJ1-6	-	ASSSTGSTVMRTLH
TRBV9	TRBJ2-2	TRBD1	ASSARAQQGIGTGELF
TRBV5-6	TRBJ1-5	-	ASSLSQERSIGNQPQH
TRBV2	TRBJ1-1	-	ASSGDGSTEAF
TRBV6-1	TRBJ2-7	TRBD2	AGGVTLMYEQY
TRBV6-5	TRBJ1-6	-	ASSRDRSNPLH
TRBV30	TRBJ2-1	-	AWRGDQSYNEQF
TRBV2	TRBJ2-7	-	ASSRTRAYEQY
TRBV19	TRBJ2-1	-	ASSITVASTYNEQF
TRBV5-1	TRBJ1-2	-	ASSSQTENYGYT
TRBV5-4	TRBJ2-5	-	ASSLGGAYQETQY
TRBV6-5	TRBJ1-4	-	ASSYAGDGEKLF
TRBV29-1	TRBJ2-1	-	SGSRDLVNEQF
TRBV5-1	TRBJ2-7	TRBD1	ASRGDRVSMGEQY
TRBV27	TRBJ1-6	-	ASSALTVPSSYNSPLH
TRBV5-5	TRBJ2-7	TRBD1	ASSRDRGHEQY
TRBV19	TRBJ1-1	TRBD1	ASSIRGTGWGTEAF